This is a list of T cell receptor beta chains from one sample in a study of T cell responses to AZD1222 COVID-19 vaccine. Profiling relied on immunoSEQ multiplex PCR, and the TCRdb table lists in-frame clones only, not all of them. Of some 63,000 clones listed, 75% to 90% are singletons. The sequenced sample was peripheral blood, obtained 28 days after the second AZD1222 dose. These TCRs come from an adult who received the AZD1222 COVID-19 vaccine. Each CDR3 is given with its conserved first and last residue. Fields, in order: D gene, J gene, V gene, clone size, CDR3 protein, CDR3 DNA. The D gene is left open where the match is weak. Some rows mark clone size as missing; the rest say once, few, many or name a class of expanded clone.

D: TRBD1
J: TRBJ1-1
V: TRBV5-1
size: .
CDR3: CASSATGMVTEAFF
DNA: TGCGCCAGCAGCGCGACAGGGATGGTGACTGAAGCTTTCTTT

D: TRBD1
J: TRBJ1-2
V: TRBV5-1
size: .
CDR3: CASSTGTAERGYTF
DNA: TGCGCCAGCAGCACCGGGACAGCTGAACGCGGCTACACCTTC

D: TRBD1
J: TRBJ2-5
V: TRBV2
size: once
CDR3: CASRGTGANQETQYF
DNA: TGTGCCAGCAGGGGGACAGGGGCTAACCAAGAGACCCAGTACTTC

D: .
J: TRBJ1-3
V: TRBV3-1/TRBV3-2
size: .
CDR3: CASSQGGNTIYF
DNA: TGTGCCAGCAGCCAAGGGGGGAACACCATATATTTT

D: TRBD1
J: TRBJ1-1
V: TRBV11-1
size: .
CDR3: CASSYRGGTEAFF
DNA: TGTGCCAGCAGCTACAGGGGGGGCACTGAAGCTTTCTTT

D: TRBD1
J: TRBJ1-5
V: TRBV7-9
size: .
CDR3: CASSRDRGQYAQPQHF
DNA: TGTGCCAGCAGTCGGGACAGGGGGCAGTATGCTCAGCCCCAGCATTTT

D: .
J: TRBJ1-2
V: TRBV19
size: .
CDR3: CASSHPPPGNYGYTF
DNA: TGTGCCAGTAGTCACCCGCCCCCCGGGAACTATGGCTACACCTTC

D: .
J: TRBJ1-1
V: TRBV9
size: .
CDR3: CASTLSAGDTEAFF
DNA: TGTGCCAGCACCCTCTCGGCGGGGGACACTGAAGCTTTCTTT

D: .
J: TRBJ2-5
V: TRBV27
size: once
CDR3: CASSFRRFETQYF
DNA: TGTGCCAGCAGTTTTAGGCGTTTCGAGACCCAGTACTTC

D: TRBD2
J: TRBJ2-1
V: TRBV28
size: .
CDR3: CAISSGAGSYNEQFF
DNA: TGTGCCATCTCCAGCGGGGCCGGCTCCTACAATGAGCAGTTCTTC